One and the same sample provided the 7 T cell receptor beta chains below, sequenced in a study of shared clonotypes between healthy human individuals. This table comes from immunoSEQ multiplex PCR, and its TCRdb copy is limited to in-frame clones, with some not included. The table lists fewer than 650,000 clones, about three quarters of them singletons. Sequencing input: PBMCs. These receptors were collected from a woman aged 40 to 55 in good health. Some clones in this sample may be carry-over from other donors' samples.

The chain employs TRBV28 and TRBJ2-7; D is unresolved. Trimming pared 3 bases from V and 0 bases from J, leaving 6 bases between. CDR1 and CDR2 (germline): MDHEN, SYDVKM. The CDR3 is 13 amino acids. This CDR3 is CASSFYNSYEQYF. CDR3 nucleotides: TGTGCCAGCAGTTTTTACAACTCCTACGAGCAGTACTTC.

The table lists this clone with many counts. J is TRBJ2-1 and V is TRBV28, with 9 nucleotides matching TRBD2. Germline CDR1 is MDHEN and CDR2 is SYDVKM. The CDR3 covers 14 residues. The V segment lost 5 bases and the J segment 10 bases; nucleotides outside the gene matches: 9. CDR3 region: CASSPQLAGREQFF. In nucleotides, the CDR3 is TGTGCCAGCAGTCCTCAGCTAGCGGGACGAGAGCAGTTCTTC.

This sequence joins TRBV11-3 and TRBJ2-1; D not certain. The germline CDR1 and CDR2 sequences are SGHNT and YENEEA. The V end was cut by 1 base, the J end by 5 bases, with 12 bases between. The CDR3 consists of 15 residues. DNA of the CDR3: TGTGCCAGCAGCTTAGCTCCTCCCACTCACAATGAGCAGTTCTTC. Its protein product is CASSLAPPTHNEQFF.

The chain recombines TRBV28 with TRBJ1-1; D is uncertain. Trimming cost V 2 bases and J 3 bases, with 10 bases left between them. The germline V gene has CDR1 MDHEN and CDR2 SYDVKM. This CDR3 is 14 amino acids long. CDR3 amino acids: CASSLRARDTEAFF. CDR3 bases: TGTGCCAGCAGTTTAAGGGCGAGGGACACTGAAGCTTTCTTT.

The chain couples TRBV5-1 to TRBJ1-2; the match to TRBD1 covers 7 bases. Germline V CDR1 and CDR2: SGHRS, YFSETQ. The CDR3 length is 16 residues. V was clipped by 0 bases and J by 0 bases; unmatched bases: 5. The CDR3 is CASSLGGTATNYGYTF. The CDR3 nucleotides are TGCGCCAGCAGCTTGGGAGGGACAGCTACTAACTATGGCTACACCTTC.

This clone has just a few counts. CDR3 residues: CASSLIAGAGNTIYF. The CDR3 DNA follows: TGTGCCAGCAGCCTGATTGCGGGGGCTGGAAACACCATATATTTT. The rearrangement uses TRBV11-2 and TRBJ1-3, with a weak D call TRBD1 (5 bases). The ends were cut back, 5 bases at V and 2 bases at J, with 13 bases in the middle. This CDR3 is built from 15 residues. Germline CDR1 is SGHAT and CDR2 is FQNNGV.

The V gene is TRBV10-3, the J gene TRBJ2-2; D remains unclear. Trimming took 0 bases from V and 5 from J, leaving 13 bases between them. The length of the CDR3 is 16 residues. Germline CDR1 ENHRY, CDR2 SYGVKD. The DNA for the CDR3 is TGTGCCATCAGTGAGTCGACGGCTCCCAGAACCGGGGAGCTGTTTTTT. Translated, it gives CAISESTAPRTGELFF.